These T cell receptor beta chains were read from a single sample in a study of memory CD4+ T cells and cytomegalovirus serostatus. TCRdb's table, derived via immunoSEQ multiplex PCR, lists solely in-frame clones and lacks some. The sample includes around 60,000 clones, 75% to 85% of them seen just once. Material: memory CD4+ T cells from blood. Source of these receptors: an adult in good health and CMV-seronegative. Each CDR3 is given with its conserved first and last residue. A D gene is named only where the DNA matches it firmly. Size is stated for part of the rows, as once, few or many counts, or as a class when the clone is expanded.

TRBJ1-2 | TRBV29-1 | - | - | CSVFPEGGYTF | TGCAGCGTTTTCCCGGAGGGGGGCTACACCTTC
TRBJ2-7 | TRBV28 | - | - | CASTTHRGGYEQYF | TGTGCCAGCACCACACACAGGGGAGGGTACGAGCAGTACTTC
TRBJ1-1 | TRBV30 | - | few | CAWSPWGLANTEAFF | TGTGCCTGGAGTCCATGGGGACTTGCCAACACTGAAGCTTTCTTT
TRBJ1-4 | TRBV7-8 | - | - | CASSLYDRLNEKLFF | TGTGCCAGCAGCTTATACGACAGACTAAATGAAAAACTGTTTTTT
TRBJ2-3 | TRBV5-6 | - | - | CASSTAGGRNTDTQYF | TGTGCCAGCAGCACCGCCGGAGGGAGGAACACAGATACGCAGTATTTT
TRBJ2-1 | TRBV4-1 | - | once | CASSQATRPEQFF | TGCGCCAGCAGCCAAGCGACTAGACCGGAGCAGTTCTTC
TRBJ1-5 | TRBV7-3 | - | few | CASSPQQKDQPQHF | TGTGCCAGCAGCCCGCAGCAGAAGGATCAGCCCCAGCATTTT
TRBJ1-5 | TRBV28 | TRBD1 | - | CASTTGQHNQPQHF | TGTGCCAGCACCACGGGACAGCACAATCAGCCCCAGCATTTT
TRBJ1-1 | TRBV30 | TRBD1 | - | CAWTSNRGTEAFF | TGTGCCTGGACCTCGAACAGGGGCACTGAAGCTTTCTTT
TRBJ2-7 | TRBV2 | - | - | CASSPDRSSYEQYF | TGTGCCAGCAGTCCGGACAGAAGCTCCTACGAGCAGTACTTC
TRBJ2-5 | TRBV1 | - | - | CTSSQHYGRAQETQYF | TGCACCAGCAGCCAACACTACGGGAGGGCCCAAGAGACCCAGTACTTC
TRBJ2-5 | TRBV18 | TRBD1 | - | CASSPAGGLETQYF | TGTGCCAGCTCACCAGCAGGGGGCTTGGAGACCCAGTACTTC
TRBJ2-3 | TRBV5-1 | - | once | CASTRDSTDTQYF | TGCGCCAGCACCAGAGATAGCACAGATACGCAGTATTTT
TRBJ2-4 | TRBV5-6 | TRBD1 | - | CASSLGRRQGLGIQYF | TGTGCCAGCAGCTTAGGGAGGAGACAGGGGTTGGGCATTCAGTACTTC
TRBJ1-2 | TRBV6-1 | TRBD1 | - | CASSEAIGTGGYGYTF | TGTGCCAGCAGTGAAGCCATCGGGACAGGGGGTTATGGCTACACCTTC
TRBJ2-5 | TRBV6-5 | TRBD1 | - | CASSQNEGAGETQYF | TGTGCCAGCAGCCAAAATGAGGGGGCCGGGGAGACCCAGTACTTC